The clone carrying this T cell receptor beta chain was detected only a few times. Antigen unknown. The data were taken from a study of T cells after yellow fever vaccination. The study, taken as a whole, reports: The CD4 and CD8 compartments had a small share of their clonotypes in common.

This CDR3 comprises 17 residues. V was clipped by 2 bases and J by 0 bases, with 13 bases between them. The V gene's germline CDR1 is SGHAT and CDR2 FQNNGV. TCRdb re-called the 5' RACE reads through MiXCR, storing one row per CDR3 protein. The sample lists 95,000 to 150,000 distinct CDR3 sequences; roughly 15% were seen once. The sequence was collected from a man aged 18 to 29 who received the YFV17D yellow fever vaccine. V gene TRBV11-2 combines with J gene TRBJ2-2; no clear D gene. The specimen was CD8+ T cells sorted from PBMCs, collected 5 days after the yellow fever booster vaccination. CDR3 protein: CASSLHSPSANTGELFF. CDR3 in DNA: TGTGCCAGCAGCTTACACAGCCCCTCCGCGAACACCGGGGAGCTGTTTTTT.